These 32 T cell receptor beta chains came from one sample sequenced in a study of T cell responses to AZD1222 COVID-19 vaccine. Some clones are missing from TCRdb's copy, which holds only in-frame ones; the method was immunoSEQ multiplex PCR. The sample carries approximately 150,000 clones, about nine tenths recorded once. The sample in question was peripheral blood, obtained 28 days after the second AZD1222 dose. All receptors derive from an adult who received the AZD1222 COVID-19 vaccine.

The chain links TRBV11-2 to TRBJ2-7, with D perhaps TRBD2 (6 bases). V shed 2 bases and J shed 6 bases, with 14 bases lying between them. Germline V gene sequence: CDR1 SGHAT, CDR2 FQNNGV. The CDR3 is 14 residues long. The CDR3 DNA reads TGTGCCAGCAGCTTATACGGGGGACCTGGCGAGCAGTACTTC. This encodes CASSLYGGPGEQYF.

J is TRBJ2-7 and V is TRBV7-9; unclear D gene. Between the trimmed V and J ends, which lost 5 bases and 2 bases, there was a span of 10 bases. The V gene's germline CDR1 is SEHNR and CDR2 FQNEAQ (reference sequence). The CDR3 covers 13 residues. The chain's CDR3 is CASSRNSAYEQYF. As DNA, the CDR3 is TGTGCCAGCAGCAGAAACAGTGCCTACGAGCAGTACTTC. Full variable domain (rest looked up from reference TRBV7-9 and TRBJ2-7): DTGVSQNPRHKITKRGQNVTFRCDPISEHNRLYWYRQTLGQGPEFLTYFQNEAQLEKSRLLSDRFSAERPKGSFSTLEIQRTEQGDSAMYLCASSRNSAYEQYFGPGTRLTVT.

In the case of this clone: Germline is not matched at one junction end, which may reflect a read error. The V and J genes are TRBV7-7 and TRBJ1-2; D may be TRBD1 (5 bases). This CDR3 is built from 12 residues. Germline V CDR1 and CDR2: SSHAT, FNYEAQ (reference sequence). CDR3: CASSLVGHSYTF. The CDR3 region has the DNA TGTGCTAGCAGCTTAGTTGGACATAGCTACACCTTC.

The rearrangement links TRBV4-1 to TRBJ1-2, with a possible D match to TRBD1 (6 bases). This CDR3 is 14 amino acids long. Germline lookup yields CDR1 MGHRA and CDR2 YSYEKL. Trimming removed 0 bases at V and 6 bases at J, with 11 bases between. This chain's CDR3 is CASSQEGAQDGYTF. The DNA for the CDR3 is TGCGCCAGCAGCCAAGAGGGGGCGCAGGATGGCTACACCTTC.

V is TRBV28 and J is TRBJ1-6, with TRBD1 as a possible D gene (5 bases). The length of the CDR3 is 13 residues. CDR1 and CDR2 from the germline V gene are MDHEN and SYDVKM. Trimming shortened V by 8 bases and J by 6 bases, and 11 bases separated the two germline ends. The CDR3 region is CASRGLSNSPLHF. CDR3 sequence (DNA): TGTGCCAGCCGGGGCCTCAGTAATTCACCCCTCCACTTT.

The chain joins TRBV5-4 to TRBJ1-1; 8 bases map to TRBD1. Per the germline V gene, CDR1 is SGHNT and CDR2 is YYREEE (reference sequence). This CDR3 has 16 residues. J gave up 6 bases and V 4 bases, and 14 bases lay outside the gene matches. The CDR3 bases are TGTGCCAGCAGCCCGCAGGGGGCGCGCAGCTTGGCTGAAGCTTTCTTT. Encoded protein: CASSPQGARSLAEAFF.

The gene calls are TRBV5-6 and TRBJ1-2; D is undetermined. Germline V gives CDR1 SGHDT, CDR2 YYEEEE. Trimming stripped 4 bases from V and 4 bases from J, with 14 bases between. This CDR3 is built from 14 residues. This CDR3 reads CASSQYTVPYGYTF. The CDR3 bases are TGTGCCAGCAGCCAATACACAGTCCCCTATGGCTACACCTTC.

CDR3 in amino acids: CASSLAGGLAGGGKTLPGYNEQFF. DNA of the CDR3: TGCGCCAGCAGCTTGGCGGGAGGGCTAGCGGGAGGAGGAAAGACCCTGCCGGGCTACAATGAGCAGTTCTTC. The chain recombines TRBV5-1 with TRBJ2-1, with TRBD2 matching over 11 bases. This CDR3 contains 24 residues. J was trimmed by 3 bases and V by 0 bases; bases with no gene match: 26. Germline V gene data show CDR1 as SGHRS and CDR2 as YFSETQ.

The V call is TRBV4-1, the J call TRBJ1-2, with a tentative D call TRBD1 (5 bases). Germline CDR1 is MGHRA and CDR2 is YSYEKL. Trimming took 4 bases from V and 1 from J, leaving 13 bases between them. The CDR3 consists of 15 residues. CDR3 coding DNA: TGCGCCAGCAGCCGGTCCCGGGGCAATAACTATGGCTACACCTTC. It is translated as CASSRSRGNNYGYTF.

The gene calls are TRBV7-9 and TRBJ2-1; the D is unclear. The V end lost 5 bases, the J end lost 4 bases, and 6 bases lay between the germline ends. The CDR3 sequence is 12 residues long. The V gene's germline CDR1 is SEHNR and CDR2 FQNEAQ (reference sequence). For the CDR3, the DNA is TGTGCCAGCAGCGCTAGATACAATGAGCAGTTCTTC. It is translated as CASSARYNEQFF. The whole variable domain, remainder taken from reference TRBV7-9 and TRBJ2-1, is DTGVSQNPRHKITKRGQNVTFRCDPISEHNRLYWYRQTLGQGPEFLTYFQNEAQLEKSRLLSDRFSAERPKGSFSTLEIQRTEQGDSAMYLCASSARYNEQFFGPGTRLTVL.

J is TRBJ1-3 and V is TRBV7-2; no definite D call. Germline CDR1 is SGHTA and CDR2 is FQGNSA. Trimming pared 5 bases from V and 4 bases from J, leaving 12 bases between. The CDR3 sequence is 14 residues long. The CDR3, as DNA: TGTGCCAGCAGCCGGTCCCCCTCGGGAAACACCATATATTTT. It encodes CASSRSPSGNTIYF.

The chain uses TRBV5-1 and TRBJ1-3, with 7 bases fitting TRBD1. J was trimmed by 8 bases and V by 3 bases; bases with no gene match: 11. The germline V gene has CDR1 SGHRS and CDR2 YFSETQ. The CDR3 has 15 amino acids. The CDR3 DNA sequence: TGCGCCAGCAGCTCCCTGACAGGGACCCAGGACACCATATATTTT. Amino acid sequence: CASSSLTGTQDTIYF.

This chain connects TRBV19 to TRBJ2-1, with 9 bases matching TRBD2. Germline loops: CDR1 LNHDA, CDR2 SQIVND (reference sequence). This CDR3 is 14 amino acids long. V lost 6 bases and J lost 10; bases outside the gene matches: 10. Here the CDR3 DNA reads TGTGCCAGTAGCTCCCGGCGGGAGGGCCGCGAGCAGTTCTTC. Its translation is CASSSRREGREQFF.

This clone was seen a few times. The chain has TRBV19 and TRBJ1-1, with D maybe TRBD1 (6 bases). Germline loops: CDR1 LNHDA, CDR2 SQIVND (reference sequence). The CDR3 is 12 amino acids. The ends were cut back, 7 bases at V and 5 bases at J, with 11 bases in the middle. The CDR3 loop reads CASTGVWTEAFF. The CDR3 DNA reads TGTGCCAGTACAGGGGTTTGGACTGAAGCTTTCTTT.

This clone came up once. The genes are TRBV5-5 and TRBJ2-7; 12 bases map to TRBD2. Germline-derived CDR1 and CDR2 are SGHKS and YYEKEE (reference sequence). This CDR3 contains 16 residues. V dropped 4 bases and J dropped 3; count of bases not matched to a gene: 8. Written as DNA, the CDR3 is TGTGCCAGCAGCCGACCACTAGCGGGGGGACTCTACGAGCAGTACTTC. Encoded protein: CASSRPLAGGLYEQYF.

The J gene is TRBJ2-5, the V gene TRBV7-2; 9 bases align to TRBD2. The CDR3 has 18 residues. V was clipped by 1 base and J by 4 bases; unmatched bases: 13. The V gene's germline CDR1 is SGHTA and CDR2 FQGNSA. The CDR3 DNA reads TGTGCCAGCAGCTTAGTTGGGCGGGCTAGCGGGAATCGAGAGACCCAGTACTTC. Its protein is CASSLVGRASGNRETQYF.

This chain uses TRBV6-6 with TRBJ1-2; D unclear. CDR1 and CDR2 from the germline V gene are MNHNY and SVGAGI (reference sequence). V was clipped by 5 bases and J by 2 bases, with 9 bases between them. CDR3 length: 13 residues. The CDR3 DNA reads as TGTGCCAGCAGTCTTGACCCGAACTATGGCTACACCTTC. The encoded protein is CASSLDPNYGYTF.

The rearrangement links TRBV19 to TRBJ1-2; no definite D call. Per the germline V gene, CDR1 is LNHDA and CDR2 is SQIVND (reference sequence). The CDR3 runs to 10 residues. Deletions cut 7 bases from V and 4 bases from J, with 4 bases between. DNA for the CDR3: TGTGCCAGTAACAGCTATGGCTACACCTTC. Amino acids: CASNSYGYTF.

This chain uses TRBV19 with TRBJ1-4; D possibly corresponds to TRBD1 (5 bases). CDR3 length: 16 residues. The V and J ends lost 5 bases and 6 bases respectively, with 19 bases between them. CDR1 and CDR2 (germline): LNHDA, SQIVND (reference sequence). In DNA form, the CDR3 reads TGTGCCAGTAGTTTAAGGATTCGGACACGAGATGAAAAACTGTTTTTT. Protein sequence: CASSLRIRTRDEKLFF. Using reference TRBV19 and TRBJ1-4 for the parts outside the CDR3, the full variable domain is DGGITQSPKYLFRKEGQNVTLSCEQNLNHDAMYWYRQDPGQGLRLIYYSQIVNDFQKGDIAEGYSVSREKKESFPLTVTSAQKNPTAFYLCASSLRIRTRDEKLFFGSGTQLSVL.

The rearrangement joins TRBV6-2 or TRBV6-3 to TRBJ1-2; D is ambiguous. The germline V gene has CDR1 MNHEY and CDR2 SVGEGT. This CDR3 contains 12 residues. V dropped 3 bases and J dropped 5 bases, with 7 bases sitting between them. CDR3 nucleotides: TGTGCCAGCAGTTATGGAAAGTATGGCTACACCTTC. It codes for CASSYGKYGYTF.

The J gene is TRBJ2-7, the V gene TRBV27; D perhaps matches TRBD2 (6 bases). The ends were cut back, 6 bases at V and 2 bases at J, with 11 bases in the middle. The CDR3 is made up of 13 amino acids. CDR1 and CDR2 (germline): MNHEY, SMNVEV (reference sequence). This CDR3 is CASRGTETYEQYF. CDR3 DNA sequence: TGTGCCAGCAGGGGGACTGAAACCTACGAGCAGTACTTC.

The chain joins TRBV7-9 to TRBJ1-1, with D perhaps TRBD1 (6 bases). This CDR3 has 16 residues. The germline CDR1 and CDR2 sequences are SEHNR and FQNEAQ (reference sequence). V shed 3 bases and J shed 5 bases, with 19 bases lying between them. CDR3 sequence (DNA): TGTGCCAGCAGCTTTAAACAGGGTACCCCTAGGACTGAAGCTTTCTTT. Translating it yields CASSFKQGTPRTEAFF. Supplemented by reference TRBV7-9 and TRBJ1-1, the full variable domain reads DTGVSQNPRHKITKRGQNVTFRCDPISEHNRLYWYRQTLGQGPEFLTYFQNEAQLEKSRLLSDRFSAERPKGSFSTLEIQRTEQGDSAMYLCASSFKQGTPRTEAFFGQGTRLTVV.

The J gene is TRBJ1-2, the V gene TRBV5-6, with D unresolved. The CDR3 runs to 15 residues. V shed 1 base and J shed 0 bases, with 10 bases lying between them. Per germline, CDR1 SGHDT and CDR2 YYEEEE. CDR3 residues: CASSLFRTTNYGYTF. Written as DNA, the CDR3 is TGTGCCAGCAGCTTGTTTCGCACTACTAACTATGGCTACACCTTC.

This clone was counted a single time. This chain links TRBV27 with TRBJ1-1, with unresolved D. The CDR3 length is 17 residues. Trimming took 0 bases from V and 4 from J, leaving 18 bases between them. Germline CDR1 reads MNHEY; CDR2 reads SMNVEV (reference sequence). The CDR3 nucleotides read TGTGCCAGCAGTTTATCCGTACACGAGGGCCGGGGCACTGAAGCTTTCTTT. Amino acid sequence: CASSLSVHEGRGTEAFF.

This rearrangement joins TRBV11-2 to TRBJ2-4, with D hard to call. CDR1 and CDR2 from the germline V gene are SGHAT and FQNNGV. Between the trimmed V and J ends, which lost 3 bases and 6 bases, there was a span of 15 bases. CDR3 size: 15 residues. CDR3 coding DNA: TGTGCCAGCAGCTTCCAGAAAGGGTATGGAAACATTCAGTACTTC. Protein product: CASSFQKGYGNIQYF.

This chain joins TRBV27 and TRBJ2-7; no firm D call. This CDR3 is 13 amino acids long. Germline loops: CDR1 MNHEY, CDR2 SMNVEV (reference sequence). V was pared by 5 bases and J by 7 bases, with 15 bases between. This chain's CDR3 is CASSPPFSEEQYF. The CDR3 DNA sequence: TGTGCCAGCAGTCCTCCCTTCTCTGAAGAGCAGTACTTC.

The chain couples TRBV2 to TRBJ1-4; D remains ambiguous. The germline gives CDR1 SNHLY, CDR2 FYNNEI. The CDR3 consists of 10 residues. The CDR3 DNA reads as TGTGTGATTCAAAATGAAAAACTGTTTTTT. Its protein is CVIQNEKLFF.

CDR3 sequence: CASSPQGRSYEQYF. As DNA, the CDR3 is TGTGCCAGCAGCCCCCAGGGCAGATCCTACGAGCAGTACTTC. The V and J genes are TRBV9 and TRBJ2-7, with TRBD1 as a possible D gene (5 bases). V lost 4 bases, J lost 1 base, and 12 bases lay in between. This CDR3 contains 14 residues. The germline V gene has CDR1 SGDLS and CDR2 YYNGEE.

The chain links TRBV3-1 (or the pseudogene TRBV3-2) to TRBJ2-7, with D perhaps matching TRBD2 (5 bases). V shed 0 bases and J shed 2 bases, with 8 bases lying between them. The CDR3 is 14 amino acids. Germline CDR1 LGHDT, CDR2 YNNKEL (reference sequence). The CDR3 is CASSQDPGTYEQYF. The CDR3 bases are TGTGCCAGCAGCCAAGATCCGGGGACCTACGAGCAGTACTTC.

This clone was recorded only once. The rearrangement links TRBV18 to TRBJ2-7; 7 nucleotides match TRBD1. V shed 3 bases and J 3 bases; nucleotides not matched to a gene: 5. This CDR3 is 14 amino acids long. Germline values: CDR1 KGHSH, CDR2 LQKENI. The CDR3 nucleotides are TGTGCCAGCTCACCTGGTTCAGGGGGCTACGAGCAGTACTTC. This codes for CASSPGSGGYEQYF.

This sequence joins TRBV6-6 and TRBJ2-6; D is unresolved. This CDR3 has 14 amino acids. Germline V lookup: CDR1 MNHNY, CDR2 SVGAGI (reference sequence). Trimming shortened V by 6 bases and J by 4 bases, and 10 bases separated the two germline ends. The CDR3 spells CASSVFEGANVLTF. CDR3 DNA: TGTGCCAGCAGCGTCTTTGAGGGGGCCAACGTCCTGACTTTC.

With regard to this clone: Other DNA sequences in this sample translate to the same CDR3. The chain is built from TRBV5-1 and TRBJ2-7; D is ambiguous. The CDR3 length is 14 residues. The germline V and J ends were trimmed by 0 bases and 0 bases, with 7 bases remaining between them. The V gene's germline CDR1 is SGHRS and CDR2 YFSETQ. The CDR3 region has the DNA TGCGCCAGCAGCTTGGAGGTGAGCTCCTACGAGCAGTACTTC. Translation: CASSLEVSSYEQYF.